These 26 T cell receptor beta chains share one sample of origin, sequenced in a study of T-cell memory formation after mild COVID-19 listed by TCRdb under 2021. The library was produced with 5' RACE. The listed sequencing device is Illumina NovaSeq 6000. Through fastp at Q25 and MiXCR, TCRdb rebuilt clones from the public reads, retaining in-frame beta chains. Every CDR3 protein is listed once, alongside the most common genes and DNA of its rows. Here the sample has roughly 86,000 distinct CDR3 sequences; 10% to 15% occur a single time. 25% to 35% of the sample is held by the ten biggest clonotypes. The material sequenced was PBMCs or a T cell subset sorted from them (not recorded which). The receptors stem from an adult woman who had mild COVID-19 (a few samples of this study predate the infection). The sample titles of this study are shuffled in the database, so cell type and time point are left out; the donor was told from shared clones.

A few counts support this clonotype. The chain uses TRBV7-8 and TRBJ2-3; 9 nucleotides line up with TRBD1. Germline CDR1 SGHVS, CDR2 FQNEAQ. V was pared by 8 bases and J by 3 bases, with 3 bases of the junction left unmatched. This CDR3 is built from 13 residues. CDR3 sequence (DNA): TGTGCCAGCTTTGACAGGGGGACAGATACGCAGTATTTT. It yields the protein CASFDRGTDTQYF.

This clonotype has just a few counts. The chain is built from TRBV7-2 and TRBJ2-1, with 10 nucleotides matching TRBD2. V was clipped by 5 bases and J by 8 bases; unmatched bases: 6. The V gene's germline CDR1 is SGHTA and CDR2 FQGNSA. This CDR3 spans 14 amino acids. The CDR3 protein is CASSDRTSGHEQFF. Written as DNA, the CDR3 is TGTGCCAGCAGCGACCGGACTAGCGGCCATGAGCAGTTCTTC.

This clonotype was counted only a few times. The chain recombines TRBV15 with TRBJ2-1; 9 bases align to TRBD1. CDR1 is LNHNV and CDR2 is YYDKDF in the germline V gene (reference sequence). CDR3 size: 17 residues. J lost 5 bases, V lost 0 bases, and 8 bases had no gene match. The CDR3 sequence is CATSREQGALGDNEQFF. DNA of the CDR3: TGTGCCACCAGCAGAGAACAGGGGGCGCTTGGAGACAATGAGCAGTTCTTC.

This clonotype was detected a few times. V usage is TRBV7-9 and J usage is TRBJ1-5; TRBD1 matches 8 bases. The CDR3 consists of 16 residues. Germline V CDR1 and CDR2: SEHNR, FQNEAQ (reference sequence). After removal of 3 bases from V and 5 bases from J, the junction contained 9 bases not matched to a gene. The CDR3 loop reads CASSFMGQALDQPQHF. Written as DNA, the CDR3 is TGTGCCAGCAGCTTTATGGGACAGGCGCTGGATCAGCCCCAGCATTTT.

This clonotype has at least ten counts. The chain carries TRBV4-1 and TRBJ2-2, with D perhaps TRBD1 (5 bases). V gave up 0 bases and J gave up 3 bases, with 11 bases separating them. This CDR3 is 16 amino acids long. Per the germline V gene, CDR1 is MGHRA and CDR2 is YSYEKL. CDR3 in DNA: TGCGCCAGCAGCCAAGACCCGGACACTTACACCGGGGAGCTGTTTTTT. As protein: CASSQDPDTYTGELFF.

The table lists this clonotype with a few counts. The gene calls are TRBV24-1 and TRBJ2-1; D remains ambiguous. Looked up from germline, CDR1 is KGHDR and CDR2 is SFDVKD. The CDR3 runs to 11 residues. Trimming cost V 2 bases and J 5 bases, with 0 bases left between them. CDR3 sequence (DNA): TGTGCCACCAGTGATTACAATGAGCAGTTCTTC. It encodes CATSDYNEQFF.

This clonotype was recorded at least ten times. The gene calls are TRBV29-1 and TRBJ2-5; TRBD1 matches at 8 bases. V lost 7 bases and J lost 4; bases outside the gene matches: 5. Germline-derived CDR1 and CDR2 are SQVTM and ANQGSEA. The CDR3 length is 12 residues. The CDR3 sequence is CSGDTGGETQYF. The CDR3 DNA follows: TGCAGCGGAGATACAGGGGGAGAGACCCAGTACTTC.

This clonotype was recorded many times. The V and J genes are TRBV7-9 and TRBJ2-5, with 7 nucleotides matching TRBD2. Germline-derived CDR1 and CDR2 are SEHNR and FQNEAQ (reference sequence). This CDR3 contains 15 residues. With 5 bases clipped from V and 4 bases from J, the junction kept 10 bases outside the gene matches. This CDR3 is CASSPGTTPRETQYF. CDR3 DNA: TGTGCCAGCAGCCCCGGGACTACCCCTCGAGAGACCCAGTACTTC.

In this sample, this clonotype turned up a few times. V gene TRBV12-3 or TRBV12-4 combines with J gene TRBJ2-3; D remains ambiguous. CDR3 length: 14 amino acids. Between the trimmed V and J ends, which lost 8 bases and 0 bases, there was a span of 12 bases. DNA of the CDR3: TGTGCCAGCGGGGAAGACCTAAGCACAGATACGCAGTATTTT. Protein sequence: CASGEDLSTDTQYF.

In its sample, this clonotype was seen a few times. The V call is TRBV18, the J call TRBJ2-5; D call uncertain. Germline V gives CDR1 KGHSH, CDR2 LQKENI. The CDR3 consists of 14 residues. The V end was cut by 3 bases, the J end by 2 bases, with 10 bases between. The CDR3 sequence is CASSPVPRQETQYF. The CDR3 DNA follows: TGTGCCAGCTCACCGGTGCCTCGTCAAGAGACCCAGTACTTC. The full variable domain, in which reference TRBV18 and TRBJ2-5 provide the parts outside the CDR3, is NAGVMQNPRHLVRRRGQEARLRCSPMKGHSHVYWYRQLPEEGLKFMVYLQKENIIDESGMPKERFSAEFPKEGPSILRIQQVVRGDSAAYFCASSPVPRQETQYFGPGTRLLVL.

The CDR3 coding sequence is TGTGCCAGCAGCTCGGAGGTGGGGGGCGAGCAGTACTTC. It is translated as CASSSEVGGEQYF. This chain connects TRBV7-9 to TRBJ2-7; D is perhaps TRBD2 (6 bases). This CDR3 spans 13 amino acids. With 4 bases removed from V and 6 bases from J, the gap between germline ends came to 13 bases. Germline CDR1 SEHNR, CDR2 FQNEAQ (reference sequence).

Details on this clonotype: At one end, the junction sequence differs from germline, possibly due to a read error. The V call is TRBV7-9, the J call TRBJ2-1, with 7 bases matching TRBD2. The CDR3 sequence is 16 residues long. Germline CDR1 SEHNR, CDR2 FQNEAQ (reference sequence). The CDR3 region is CASSPPVGAGNYEQFF. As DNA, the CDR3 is TGCGCCAGCAGCCCCCCGGTGGGAGCGGGAAACTATGAGCAGTTCTTC.

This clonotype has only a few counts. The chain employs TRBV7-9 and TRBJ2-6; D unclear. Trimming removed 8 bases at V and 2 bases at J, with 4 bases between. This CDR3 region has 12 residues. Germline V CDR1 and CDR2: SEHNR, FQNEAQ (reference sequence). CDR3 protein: CASGPGANVLTF. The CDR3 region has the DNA TGTGCCAGCGGTCCTGGGGCCAACGTCCTGACTTTC.

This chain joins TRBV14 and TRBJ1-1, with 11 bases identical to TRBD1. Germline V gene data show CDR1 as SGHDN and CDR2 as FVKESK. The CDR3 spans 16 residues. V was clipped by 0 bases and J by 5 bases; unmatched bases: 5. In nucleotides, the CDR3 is TGTGCCAGCAGCCAAGAGGACAGGGGGCCAAGTACTGAAGCTTTCTTT. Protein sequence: CASSQEDRGPSTEAFF.

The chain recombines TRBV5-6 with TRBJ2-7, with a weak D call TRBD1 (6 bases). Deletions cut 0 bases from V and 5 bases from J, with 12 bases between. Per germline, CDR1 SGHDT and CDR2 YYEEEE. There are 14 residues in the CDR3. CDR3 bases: TGTGCCAGCAGCTTGGGGGTCAGGGGAAACGAGCAGTACTTC. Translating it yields CASSLGVRGNEQYF.

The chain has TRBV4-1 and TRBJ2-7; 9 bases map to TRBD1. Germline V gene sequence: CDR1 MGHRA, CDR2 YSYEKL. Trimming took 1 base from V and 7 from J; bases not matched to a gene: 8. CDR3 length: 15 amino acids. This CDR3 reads CASSQGPGQGKEQYF. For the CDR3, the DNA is TGCGCCAGCAGCCAAGGCCCGGGACAGGGTAAAGAGCAGTACTTC.

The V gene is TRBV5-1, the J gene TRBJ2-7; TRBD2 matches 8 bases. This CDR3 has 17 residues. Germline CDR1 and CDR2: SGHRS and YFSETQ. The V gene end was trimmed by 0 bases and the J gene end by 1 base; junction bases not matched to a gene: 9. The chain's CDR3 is CASSLAGASGLSYEQYF. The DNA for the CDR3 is TGCGCCAGCAGCTTGGCCGGGGCTAGCGGGCTTTCCTACGAGCAGTACTTC.

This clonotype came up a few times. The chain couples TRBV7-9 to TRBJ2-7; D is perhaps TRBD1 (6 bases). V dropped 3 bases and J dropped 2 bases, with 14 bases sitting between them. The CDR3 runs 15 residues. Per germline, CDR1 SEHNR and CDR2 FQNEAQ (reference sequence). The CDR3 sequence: CASSFPGTNPYEQYF. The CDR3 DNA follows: TGTGCCAGCAGCTTCCCGGGGACAAACCCCTACGAGCAGTACTTC.

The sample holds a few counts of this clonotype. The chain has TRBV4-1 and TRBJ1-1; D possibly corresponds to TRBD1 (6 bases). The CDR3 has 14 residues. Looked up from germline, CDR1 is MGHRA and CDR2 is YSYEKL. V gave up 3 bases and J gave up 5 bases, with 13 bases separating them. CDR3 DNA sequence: TGCGCCAGCAGCCACCCAGGGGCGTCGACTGAAGCTTTCTTT. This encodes CASSHPGASTEAFF.

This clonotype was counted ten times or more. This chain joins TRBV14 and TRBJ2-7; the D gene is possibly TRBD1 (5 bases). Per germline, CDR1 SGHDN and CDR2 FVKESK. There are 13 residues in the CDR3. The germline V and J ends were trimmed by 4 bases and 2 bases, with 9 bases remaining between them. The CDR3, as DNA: TGTGCCAGCAGCCGTTGGGGCACCTACGAGCAGTACTTC. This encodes CASSRWGTYEQYF.

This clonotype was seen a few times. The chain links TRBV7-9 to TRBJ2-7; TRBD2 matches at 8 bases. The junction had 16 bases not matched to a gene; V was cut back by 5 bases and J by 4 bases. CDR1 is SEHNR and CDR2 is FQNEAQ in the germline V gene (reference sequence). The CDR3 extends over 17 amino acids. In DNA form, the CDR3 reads TGTGCCAGCAGCGTCCTCCCCGGGCGGGAGGCCAGTTACGAGCAGTACTTC. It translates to CASSVLPGREASYEQYF.

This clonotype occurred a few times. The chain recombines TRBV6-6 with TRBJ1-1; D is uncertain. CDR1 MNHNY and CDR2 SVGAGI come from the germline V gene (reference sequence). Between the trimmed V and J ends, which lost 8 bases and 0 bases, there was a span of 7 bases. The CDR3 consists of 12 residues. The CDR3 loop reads CASSHLNTEAFF. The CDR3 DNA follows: TGTGCCAGCTCTCATTTGAACACTGAAGCTTTCTTT.

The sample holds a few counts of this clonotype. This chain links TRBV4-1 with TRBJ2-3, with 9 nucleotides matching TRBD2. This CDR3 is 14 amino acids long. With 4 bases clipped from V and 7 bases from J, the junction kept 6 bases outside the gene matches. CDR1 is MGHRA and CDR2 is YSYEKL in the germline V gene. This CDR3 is CASSPYSGGNTQYF. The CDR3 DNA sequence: TGCGCCAGCAGCCCTTATAGCGGGGGAAATACGCAGTATTTT.

The CDR3 region has the DNA TGTGCCAGCAGTCTCGTTGGTGGGCACTCCTACGAGCAGTACTTC. Protein: CASSLVGGHSYEQYF. This rearrangement joins TRBV27 to TRBJ2-7; D not certain. Trimming shortened V by 5 bases and J by 0 bases, and 14 bases separated the two germline ends. Germline V gene lookup returns CDR1 MNHEY and CDR2 SMNVEV (reference sequence). The CDR3 consists of 15 residues.

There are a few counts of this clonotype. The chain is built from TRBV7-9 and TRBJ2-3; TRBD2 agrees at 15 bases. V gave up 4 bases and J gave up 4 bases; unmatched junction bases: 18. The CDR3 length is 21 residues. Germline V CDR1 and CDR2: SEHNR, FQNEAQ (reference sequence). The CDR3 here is CASSYGPGTSGRSQPPDTQYF. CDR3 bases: TGTGCCAGCAGCTACGGTCCGGGGACTAGCGGGAGGTCGCAACCCCCAGATACGCAGTATTTT.

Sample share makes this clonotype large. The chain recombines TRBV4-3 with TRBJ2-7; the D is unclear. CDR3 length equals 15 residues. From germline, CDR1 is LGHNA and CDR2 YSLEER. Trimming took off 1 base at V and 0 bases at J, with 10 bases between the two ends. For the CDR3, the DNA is TGCGCCAGCAGCCAAGTTGCGGATTTCTCCTACGAGCAGTACTTC. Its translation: CASSQVADFSYEQYF.